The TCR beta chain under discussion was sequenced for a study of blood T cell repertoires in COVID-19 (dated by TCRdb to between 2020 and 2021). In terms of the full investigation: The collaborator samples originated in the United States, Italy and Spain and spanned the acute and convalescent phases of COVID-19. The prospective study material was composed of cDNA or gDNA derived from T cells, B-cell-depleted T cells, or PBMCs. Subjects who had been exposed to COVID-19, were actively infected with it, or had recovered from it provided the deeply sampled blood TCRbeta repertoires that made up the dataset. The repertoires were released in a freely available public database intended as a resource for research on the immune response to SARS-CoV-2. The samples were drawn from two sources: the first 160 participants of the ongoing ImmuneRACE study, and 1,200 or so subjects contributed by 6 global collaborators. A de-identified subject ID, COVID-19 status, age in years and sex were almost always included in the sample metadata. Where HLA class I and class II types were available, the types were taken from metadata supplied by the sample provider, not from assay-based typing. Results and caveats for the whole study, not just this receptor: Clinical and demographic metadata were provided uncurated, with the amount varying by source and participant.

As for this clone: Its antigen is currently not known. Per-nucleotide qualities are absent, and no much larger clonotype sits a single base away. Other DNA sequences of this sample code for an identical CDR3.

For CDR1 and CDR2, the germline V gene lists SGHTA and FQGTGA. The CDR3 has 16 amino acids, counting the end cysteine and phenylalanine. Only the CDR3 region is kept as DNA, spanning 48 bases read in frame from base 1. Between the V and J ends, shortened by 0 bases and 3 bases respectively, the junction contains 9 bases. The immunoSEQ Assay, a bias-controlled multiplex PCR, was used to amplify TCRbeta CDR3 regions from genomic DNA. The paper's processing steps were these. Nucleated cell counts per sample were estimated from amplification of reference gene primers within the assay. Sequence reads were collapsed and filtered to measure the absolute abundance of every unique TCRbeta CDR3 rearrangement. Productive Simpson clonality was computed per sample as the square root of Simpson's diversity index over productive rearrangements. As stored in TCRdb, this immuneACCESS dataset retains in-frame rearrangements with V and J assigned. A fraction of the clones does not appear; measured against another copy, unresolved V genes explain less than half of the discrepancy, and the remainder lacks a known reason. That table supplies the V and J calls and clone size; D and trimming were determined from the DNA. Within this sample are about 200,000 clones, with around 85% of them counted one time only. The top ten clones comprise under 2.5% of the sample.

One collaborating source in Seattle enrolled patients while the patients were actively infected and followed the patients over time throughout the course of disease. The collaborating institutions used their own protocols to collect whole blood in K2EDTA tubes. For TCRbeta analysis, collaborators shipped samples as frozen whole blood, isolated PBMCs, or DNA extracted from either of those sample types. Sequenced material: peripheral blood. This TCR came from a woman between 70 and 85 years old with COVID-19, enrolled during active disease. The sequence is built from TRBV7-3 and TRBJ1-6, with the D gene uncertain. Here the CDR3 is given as CASSLTGRDYNSPLHF. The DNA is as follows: TGTGCCAGCAGCTTAACTGGGAGGGACTATAATTCACCCCTCCACTTT. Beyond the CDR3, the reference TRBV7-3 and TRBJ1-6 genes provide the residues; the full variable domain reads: GAGVSQTPSNKVTEKGKYVELRCDPISGHTALYWYRQSLGQGPEFLIYFQGTGAADDSGLPNDRFFAVRPEGSVSTLKIQRTERGDSAVYLCASSLTGRDYNSPLHFGNGTRLTVT.